This T cell receptor beta chain was identified in a study of cytomegalovirus exposure and HLA in healthy donors. Study results and caveats: CMV antigen specificity was confirmed in vitro for a few CMV-associated chains.

Germline loops: CDR1 KGHSH, CDR2 LQKENI. The CDR3 length is 12 residues. The ends were cut back, 2 bases at V and 6 bases at J, with 8 bases in the middle. The validation cohort, a group of under 150 subjects, included the donors and was separate from the approximately 660-subject first cohort. The table came from immunoSEQ multiplex PCR; TCRdb's copy has only in-frame clones and leaves some out. The sample lists over 60,000 clones, approximately 95% occurring once. A word on this clone: The antigen is not known.

The receptor was isolated from a man between 18 and 29 years old in good health and CMV-seronegative. Material: PBMCs. The V and J genes are TRBV18 and TRBJ2-7; D is ambiguous. The chain's CDR3 is CASSPYGSEQYF. CDR3 DNA sequence: TGTGCCAGCTCACCATACGGGTCCGAGCAGTACTTC.